A selection of T cell receptor beta chains follows, all from one sample in a study of blood T cell repertoires in COVID-19. Sequencing was performed with immunoSEQ multiplex PCR; in TCRdb, only in-frame clones are kept and a portion is missing. The table records tens of thousands of clones, roughly 83% of them present only once. The sample consisted of peripheral blood. These receptor sequences come from a man aged 45-65 years with COVID-19, enrolled during active disease. Both conserved end residues are part of each CDR3. Each record gives: D gene, clone size, J gene, CDR3 length, V gene, CDR3 DNA, CDR3 protein. A D gene is named only where the DNA matches it firmly. Clone size is shown for a subset of rows, as once, few, many or a class of expanded clone.

- - TRBJ2-2 13 TRBV11-2 TGTGCCAGCAGCTTAGCGGGAATCGGGGAGCTGTTTTTT CASSLAGIGELFF
TRBD1 once TRBJ2-7 14 TRBV18 TGTGCCAGCGACAGGGGGGCCAGGGCGGGCGAGCAGTACTTC CASDRGARAGEQYF
- - TRBJ1-4 13 TRBV3-1/TRBV3-2 TGTGCCAGCAGCCAAGATGAGAGTGAAAAACTGTTTTTT CASSQDESEKLFF
- - TRBJ1-6 13 TRBV27 TGTGCCAGCATGAGACAGATTAATTCACCCCTCCACTTT CASMRQINSPLHF
TRBD2 few TRBJ2-7 14 TRBV11-3 TGTGCCAGCAGCTCGGGACTAGCGGGAGTCGAGCAGTACTTC CASSSGLAGVEQYF
- - TRBJ2-3 15 TRBV7-9 TGTGCCAGCAGCTTAGAAGGTGGGCTCACAGATACGCAGTATTTT CASSLEGGLTDTQYF
TRBD1 - TRBJ1-1 13 TRBV27 TGTGCCAGCAGTAACAGGGGGCGAATTGAAGCTTTCTTT CASSNRGRIEAFF
TRBD2 - TRBJ2-7 12 TRBV7-9 TGTGCCCTCGGGGGAGGGCTGAACGAGCAGTACTTC CALGGGLNEQYF
- once TRBJ2-5 11 TRBV3-1/TRBV3-2 TGTGCCAGCAGCCACCTGGAGACCCAGTACTTC CASSHLETQYF
TRBD1 - TRBJ1-2 16 TRBV28 TGTGCCAGCAGTTTACCCGGGACAGGGGGGTCATATGGCTACACCTTC CASSLPGTGGSYGYTF
- - TRBJ1-2 15 TRBV11-2 TGTGCCAGCACCATAGGGGCCGTCAGTGGCTATGGCTACACCTTC CASTIGAVSGYGYTF
TRBD2 - TRBJ2-4 14 TRBV28 TGTGCCAGCGTAGCGGGAGGGGCCAAAAACATTCAGTACTTC CASVAGGAKNIQYF
TRBD2 - TRBJ2-1 17 TRBV9 TGTGCCAGCAGCGGTCTAGCGGGAGCTGGGGGGTACAATGAGCAGTTCTTC CASSGLAGAGGYNEQFF
TRBD1 - TRBJ1-1 12 TRBV28 TGTGCCAGCAGGACAGGGGTCGGCGTAGCTTTCTTT CASRTGVGVAFF
TRBD1 - TRBJ2-1 17 TRBV11-2 TGTGCCAGCAGCCTATTAGCCTCAGGGACAGCCTACAATGAGCAGTTCTTC CASSLLASGTAYNEQFF
TRBD1 - TRBJ1-6 16 TRBV5-1 TGCGCCAGCAGCTTGGATGGGACAGGGGTGGATTCACCCCTCCACTTT CASSLDGTGVDSPLHF
- - TRBJ2-1 18 TRBV24-1 TGTGCCACCAGTGATCGGCTAGCGCGGGATGGCCCCTACAATGAGCAGTTCTTC CATSDRLARDGPYNEQFF
TRBD2 - TRBJ2-2 15 TRBV19 TGTGCCAGTAGTATCTCTAGCGGGGGGACCGGGGAGCTGTTTTTT CASSISSGGTGELFF
TRBD1 - TRBJ2-5 16 TRBV9 TGTGCCAGCAGCGTTGGGACAGGGGCCTACCAAGAGACCCAGTACTTC CASSVGTGAYQETQYF
- - TRBJ2-3 16 TRBV9 TGTGCCAGCAGCGGGCCGACACAAACTAGCACAGATACGCAGTATTTT CASSGPTQTSTDTQYF
TRBD2 once TRBJ2-7 16 TRBV29-1 TGCAGCGTGGCGGGGGGGGTAGCGGGAGGAGCATACGAGCAGTACTTC CSVAGGVAGGAYEQYF
- few TRBJ2-3 15 TRBV6-5 - CASILASGVSDTQYF
- - TRBJ1-6 15 TRBV6-5 TGTGCCAGCAGCTTAGACAGCGACTATAATTCACCCCTCCACTTT CASSLDSDYNSPLHF
TRBD1 - TRBJ1-5 14 TRBV18 TGTGCCAGCTCACCCGACAGGGTGGCTCAGCCCCAGCATTTT CASSPDRVAQPQHF
- - TRBJ2-1 12 TRBV30 TGTGCCGGACATCCGAGCGCCAATGAGCAGTTCTTC CAGHPSANEQFF
- - TRBJ2-2 17 TRBV7-9 TGTGCCAGCAGCTTAGGACTCGTGTTTGGTGAGTCCGGGGAGCTGTTTTTT CASSLGLVFGESGELFF
- few TRBJ2-7 18 TRBV3-1/TRBV3-2 TGTGCCAGCAGCCATAAAAGTTTAGGGCAGGGGCCCTCCTACGAGCAGTACTTC CASSHKSLGQGPSYEQYF
TRBD2 - TRBJ2-2 18 TRBV27 TGTGCCAGCAGTTTATTCTTCTCTCTAGCGGGAAACACCGGGGAGCTGTTTTTT CASSLFFSLAGNTGELFF
- - TRBJ2-1 14 TRBV18 TGTGCCAGCTCACCACCGCAGCCCCGCGGTGAGCAGTTCTTC CASSPPQPRGEQFF
- - TRBJ1-2 12 TRBV30 TGTGCCTGGAGTACCAGTTTCTATGGCTACACCTTC CAWSTSFYGYTF
TRBD1 - TRBJ1-2 14 TRBV19 TGTGCCAGTAGTATCCCGACAGGGGCCTATGGCTACACCTTC CASSIPTGAYGYTF
TRBD1 - TRBJ2-7 14 TRBV7-8 TGTGCCAGCAGCTTTGGGGACAGCACCTACGAGCAGTACTTC CASSFGDSTYEQYF
- - TRBJ2-1 14 TRBV7-2 TGTGCCAGCAGCCTCGCCGGACAGTACAATGAGCAGTTCTTC CASSLAGQYNEQFF
TRBD2 - TRBJ2-7 12 TRBV7-2 TGTGCCAGCAGCTTTAGCGGGAGGGGGCAGTACTTC CASSFSGRGQYF
- - TRBJ2-4 13 TRBV30 TGTGCCTGCCTCACCAGGGCCAAAAACATTCAGTACTTC CACLTRAKNIQYF
- - TRBJ1-2 13 TRBV6-1 TGTGCCAGCAGTGAAGATGGCAACTATGGCTACACCTTC CASSEDGNYGYTF
TRBD2 - TRBJ2-1 15 TRBV11-2 TGTGCCAGCAGCTTCTCGGGACTAGCGTACGGTGAGCAGTTCTTC CASSFSGLAYGEQFF
- - TRBJ1-1 15 TRBV6-5 TGTGCCAGCAGTTCCGCCAGGGAGGGGAACACTGAAGCTTTCTTT CASSSAREGNTEAFF
TRBD2 - TRBJ2-1 15 TRBV28 TGTGCCAGCAGTTCCCGCGGGAGGTCCTACAATGAGCAGTTCTTC CASSSRGRSYNEQFF
- once TRBJ2-3 17 TRBV18 TGTGCCAGCTCACCACCGGCCCGGGGGGCTAGCACAGATACGCAGTATTTT CASSPPARGASTDTQYF